Below, 2 T cell receptor beta chains from the same sample are listed, as sequenced in a study of blood T cell repertoires in COVID-19. Generated by immunoSEQ multiplex PCR, the TCRdb table keeps only in-frame clones and is missing some. The sample contains around 150,000 clones, over 65% of which appear only once. The sequenced material came from peripheral blood. These receptor sequences come from a woman at least 80 years old with active or convalescent COVID-19.

V and J are TRBV12-3 or TRBV12-4 and TRBJ2-7, with D tentatively TRBD1 (5 bases). Trimming cost V 4 bases and J 2 bases, with 6 bases left between them. The CDR3 runs 12 residues. The CDR3 region is CASSYRTYEQYF. For the CDR3, the DNA is TGTGCCAGCAGTTACAGGACCTACGAGCAGTACTTC.

This sequence joins TRBV7-3 and TRBJ2-3; 12 bases line up with TRBD2. This CDR3 has 18 amino acids. Germline CDR1 reads SGHTA; CDR2 reads FQGTGA. J gave up 4 bases and V 5 bases, and 13 bases lay outside the gene matches. This chain's CDR3 is CASSPHRGLAGSADTQYF. In DNA, the CDR3 is TGTGCCAGCAGCCCCCATAGAGGACTAGCGGGGAGCGCAGATACGCAGTATTTT. Based on the CDR3 plus reference TRBV7-3 and TRBJ2-3, the full variable domain is GAGVSQTPSNKVTEKGKYVELRCDPISGHTALYWYRQSLGQGPEFLIYFQGTGAADDSGLPNDRFFAVRPEGSVSTLKIQRTERGDSAVYLCASSPHRGLAGSADTQYFGPGTRLTVL.